This T cell receptor beta chain was found in a study of graft-versus-host responses after intestinal transplantation. V was clipped by 3 bases and J by 4 bases, with 10 bases between them. Germline assignment: CDR1 LNHDA and CDR2 SQIVND (reference sequence). The CDR3 spans 14 residues. Study findings and constraints: Declines in HvG clones occurring early post-transplant were associated with peak circulating GvH clone levels. Graft-versus-host to host-versus-graft clonal ratios in allografts were high in patients with graft-donor T cell macrochimerism.

As regards this clone: What it binds is unknown.

The data were produced by immunoSEQ multiplex PCR, yet TCRdb's version contains in-frame clones alone and is incomplete. The table records 95,000 to 110,000 clones, 87% of them present only once. The input for sequencing was unstimulated CD4+ T cells sorted from spleen or lymph node cells, taken before transplant. This receptor was identified in a human donor who was the organ donor for an intestinal transplant. The rearrangement joins TRBV19 to TRBJ1-3, with D unclear. The CDR3 spells CASSMNPPGNTIYF. The CDR3, as DNA: TGTGCCAGTAGTATGAATCCCCCCGGAAACACCATATATTTT.